Listed below are T cell receptor beta chains from one sample, sequenced in a study of CD8 T cells in ankylosing spondylitis. Each CDR3 protein gets one entry after TCRdb re-called the 5' RACE reads with MiXCR. The sample records 250,000 to 350,000 distinct CDR3 sequences, approximately 20% being singletons. Input material: blood, either unsorted or a sorted T cell fraction (not recorded which). The receptors were sampled from a male donor with ankylosing spondylitis or in good health (not recorded which). Each CDR3 is given with its conserved first and last residue. Fields, in order: V gene, J gene, clone size, D gene, CDR3 DNA, CDR3 protein. The D gene is left open where the match is weak. Clone size is not always given. Where it is, it says once, few, many or a class for expanded clones.

v_call: TRBV10-3
j_call: TRBJ1-5
clone_size: many
d_call: .
cdr3_nt: TGTGCCATCAGTGAGAACCACGATCAGCCCCAGCATTTT
cdr3_aa: CAISENHDQPQHF

v_call: TRBV2
j_call: TRBJ1-1
clone_size: .
d_call: TRBD1
cdr3_nt: TGTGCCAGCAGTCCCTATGCCCTCCGACAGGGCTCGGTGAACACTGAAGCTTTCTTT
cdr3_aa: CASSPYALRQGSVNTEAFF

v_call: TRBV12-3/TRBV12-4
j_call: TRBJ1-5
clone_size: .
d_call: .
cdr3_nt: TGTGCCAGCAGTTTCTCGGCCGGCATAAATCAGCCCCAGCATTTT
cdr3_aa: CASSFSAGINQPQHF

v_call: TRBV24-1
j_call: TRBJ2-3
clone_size: .
d_call: TRBD1
cdr3_nt: TGTGCCACCAGGATCAGAAGGACAGGTCTCTTAGCAGATACGCAGTATTTT
cdr3_aa: CATRIRRTGLLADTQYF

v_call: TRBV11-1
j_call: TRBJ1-1
clone_size: few
d_call: .
cdr3_nt: TGTGCCAGCAGCTTAGGACAGACGGGGAACACTGAAGCTTTCTTT
cdr3_aa: CASSLGQTGNTEAFF

v_call: TRBV7-8
j_call: TRBJ2-3
clone_size: few
d_call: TRBD2
cdr3_nt: TGTGCCAGCAGCCCGCGGTTTAGCGGGAGCACAGATACGCAGTATTTT
cdr3_aa: CASSPRFSGSTDTQYF

v_call: TRBV7-3
j_call: TRBJ2-2
clone_size: .
d_call: TRBD1
cdr3_nt: TGTGCCAGCAGCTTAATGGGACAGGCCGGGGAGCTGTTTTTT
cdr3_aa: CASSLMGQAGELFF

v_call: TRBV6-1
j_call: TRBJ2-1
clone_size: many
d_call: TRBD1
cdr3_nt: TGTGCCAGCAGTGTGGGGACAGGGGACCCCTACAATGAGCAGTTCTTC
cdr3_aa: CASSVGTGDPYNEQFF

v_call: TRBV20-1
j_call: TRBJ2-3
clone_size: .
d_call: .
cdr3_nt: TGCAGTGCTAAAGTAGCCCTGACAGGTTCTAGCACAGATACGCAGTATTTT
cdr3_aa: CSAKVALTGSSTDTQYF

v_call: TRBV15
j_call: TRBJ1-1
clone_size: .
d_call: TRBD1
cdr3_nt: TGTGCCACCAGCGTCGGGACAGGGTTCACTGAAGCTTTCTTT
cdr3_aa: CATSVGTGFTEAFF

v_call: TRBV24-1
j_call: TRBJ1-1
clone_size: many
d_call: .
cdr3_nt: TGTGCCACCAGTGACTCCGGGAGTGAGGCTTTCTTT
cdr3_aa: CATSDSGSEAFF

v_call: TRBV18
j_call: TRBJ2-4
clone_size: few
d_call: .
cdr3_nt: TGTGCCAGCTCACCACCGTATCCGGGATTGGACATTCAGTACTTC
cdr3_aa: CASSPPYPGLDIQYF

v_call: TRBV5-1
j_call: TRBJ1-3
clone_size: .
d_call: .
cdr3_nt: TGCGCCAGCAGCTTGGGATCAAATTCAGGGACATACACCATATATTTT
cdr3_aa: CASSLGSNSGTYTIYF

v_call: TRBV28
j_call: TRBJ2-2
clone_size: .
d_call: TRBD2
cdr3_nt: TGTGCCAGCAGTTTTATCTGGAGCGGGGGATCCAACACCGGGGAGCTGTTTTTT
cdr3_aa: CASSFIWSGGSNTGELFF

v_call: TRBV6-2/TRBV6-3
j_call: TRBJ2-1
clone_size: few
d_call: .
cdr3_nt: TGTGCCAGCGTCGCGCCCTACAATGAGCAGTTCTTC
cdr3_aa: CASVAPYNEQFF

v_call: TRBV10-2
j_call: TRBJ2-1
clone_size: few
d_call: TRBD2
cdr3_nt: TGCGCCAGCAGTGATGATTTTAGCGGGAGGGCCGATGAGCAGTTCTTC
cdr3_aa: CASSDDFSGRADEQFF

v_call: TRBV29-1
j_call: TRBJ1-4
clone_size: few
d_call: .
cdr3_nt: TGCAGCGTTGAAGAGGGGGCAGGGAAACTGTTTTTT
cdr3_aa: CSVEEGAGKLFF

v_call: TRBV6-1
j_call: TRBJ2-6
clone_size: .
d_call: TRBD1
cdr3_nt: TGTGCCAGCAGTGGCGACAGGGTTGGGGCCAACGTCCTGACTTTC
cdr3_aa: CASSGDRVGANVLTF

v_call: TRBV12-3/TRBV12-4
j_call: TRBJ1-2
clone_size: few
d_call: .
cdr3_nt: TGTGCCAGCAGAGGGAGCGCTCTCGGGCATGGCTACACCTTC
cdr3_aa: CASRGSALGHGYTF

v_call: TRBV5-1
j_call: TRBJ1-1
clone_size: .
d_call: .
cdr3_nt: TGCGCCAGCAGCTTGTGGCAGGGGCTTGAAGCTTTCTTT
cdr3_aa: CASSLWQGLEAFF

v_call: TRBV2
j_call: TRBJ1-5
clone_size: few
d_call: .
cdr3_nt: TGTGCCAGCAGTCCTCGGGGAGAGGATCAGCCCCAGCATTTT
cdr3_aa: CASSPRGEDQPQHF

v_call: TRBV29-1
j_call: TRBJ2-3
clone_size: .
d_call: TRBD2
cdr3_nt: TGCAGCGTTGAGGCGGGAGGGATCACAGGTACGCAGTATTTT
cdr3_aa: CSVEAGGITGTQYF

v_call: TRBV5-1
j_call: TRBJ2-3
clone_size: few
d_call: TRBD2
cdr3_nt: TGCGCCAGCAGCGGTAGCGGGAGCACAGATACGCAGTATTTT
cdr3_aa: CASSGSGSTDTQYF

v_call: TRBV20-1
j_call: TRBJ2-1
clone_size: few
d_call: .
cdr3_nt: TGCAGTGCTAGAGAGGAGTGGGGAGTGAAGCAAAATGAGCAGTTCTTC
cdr3_aa: CSAREEWGVKQNEQFF

v_call: TRBV28
j_call: TRBJ2-5
clone_size: few
d_call: .
cdr3_nt: TGTGCCAGCAGTTTTTCCAAAGAGACCCAGTACTTC
cdr3_aa: CASSFSKETQYF

v_call: TRBV28
j_call: TRBJ2-2
clone_size: once
d_call: TRBD1
cdr3_nt: TGTGCCAGCAGAAAGGGGGCAGGGGCCGGGGAGCTGTTTTTT
cdr3_aa: CASRKGAGAGELFF

v_call: TRBV9
j_call: TRBJ1-2
clone_size: few
d_call: .
cdr3_nt: TGTGCCAGCAGCGTAGCTCCCACGACAGCACTAGCTAACTATGGCTACACCTTC
cdr3_aa: CASSVAPTTALANYGYTF

v_call: TRBV15
j_call: TRBJ2-1
clone_size: .
d_call: TRBD2
cdr3_nt: TGTGCCACCAGCAGAGCCGGGACTAGTAGCCATGAGCAGTTCTTC
cdr3_aa: CATSRAGTSSHEQFF

v_call: TRBV12-3/TRBV12-4
j_call: TRBJ1-1
clone_size: many
d_call: .
cdr3_nt: TGTGCCAGCAGTTTGAGGGGAGACACTGAAGCTTTCTTT
cdr3_aa: CASSLRGDTEAFF

v_call: TRBV10-2
j_call: TRBJ2-1
clone_size: .
d_call: .
cdr3_nt: TGCGCCAGTGGGGGACTCCTCTACAATGAGCAGTTCTTC
cdr3_aa: CASGGLLYNEQFF

v_call: TRBV4-1
j_call: TRBJ2-5
clone_size: .
d_call: .
cdr3_nt: TGCGCCAGCAGCCAAGAAGGGCAGGGGATAGAGACCCAGTACTTC
cdr3_aa: CASSQEGQGIETQYF

v_call: TRBV24-1
j_call: TRBJ2-1
clone_size: few
d_call: .
cdr3_nt: TGTGCCACCAGCGGAGCTTCGGTTGTCGGTGGTTACAATGAGCAGTTCTTC
cdr3_aa: CATSGASVVGGYNEQFF

v_call: TRBV6-1
j_call: TRBJ2-1
clone_size: few
d_call: TRBD1
cdr3_nt: TGTGCCAGCAGATGGACAGGGGACCCATACAATGAGCAGTTCTTC
cdr3_aa: CASRWTGDPYNEQFF